Below are 17 T cell receptor beta chains sequenced from a single sample in a study of graft-versus-host responses after intestinal transplantation. TCRdb keeps only in-frame clones here, not all; method: immunoSEQ multiplex PCR. The sample gives tens of thousands of clones, under 95% of which show up once; about 2.1% is in the top ten. The starting material was PBMCs, obtained approximately 320 days after intestinal transplant. The receptors derive from a human patient who received an intestinal transplant, so some T cells may come from the graft donor.

The chain is built from TRBV10-1 and TRBJ2-2; D remains ambiguous. V shed 6 bases and J shed 2 bases, with 7 bases lying between them. The germline V gene encodes CDR1 WNHNN and CDR2 SYGVQD (reference sequence). The CDR3 is 13 residues long. CDR3 in DNA: TGCGCCAGCAGCCCGGACAACACCGGGGAGCTGTTTTTT. Its translation is CASSPDNTGELFF.

The rearrangement joins TRBV5-1 to TRBJ1-1; 10 positions agree with TRBD1. J lost 4 bases, V lost 4 bases, and 10 bases had no gene match. The length of the CDR3 is 16 residues. Germline values: CDR1 SGHRS, CDR2 YFSETQ. CDR3 residues: CASSSGQGGMSTEAFF. CDR3 DNA: TGCGCCAGCAGCAGCGGACAGGGGGGGATGAGCACTGAAGCTTTCTTT.

The gene calls are TRBV4-2 and TRBJ2-6, with D possibly matching TRBD2 (6 bases). Germline CDR1 is LGHNA and CDR2 is YNFKEQ. V dropped 4 bases and J dropped 0 bases, with 13 bases sitting between them. The CDR3 sequence is 17 residues long. CDR3 loop: CASSPKAGSSGANVLTF. CDR3 in DNA: TGTGCCAGCAGCCCTAAAGCGGGTAGCTCTGGGGCCAACGTCCTGACTTTC.

The chain carries TRBV6-1 and TRBJ2-7, with 7 bases lining up with TRBD1. CDR1 and CDR2 from the germline V gene are MNHNS and SASEGT. CDR3 length equals 18 residues. V gave up 1 base and J gave up 0 bases; unmatched junction bases: 12. As DNA, the CDR3 is TGTGCCAGCAGTGAAGGACTCCCTACAGGGGTCAGCTCCTACGAGCAGTACTTC. Protein sequence: CASSEGLPTGVSSYEQYF.

The gene calls are TRBV7-9 and TRBJ2-7, with no clear D. Germline loops: CDR1 SEHNR, CDR2 FQNEAQ (reference sequence). Deletions cut 5 bases from V and 1 base from J, with 12 bases between. The CDR3 loop spans 14 amino acids. CDR3 in DNA: TGTGCCAGCAGCCCAAACACCCCATCCTACGAGCAGTACTTC. This translates into CASSPNTPSYEQYF.

The CDR3, as DNA: TGTGCCATCAGTCGACAGGGAAGTCCCTCTGGGGCCAACGTCCTGACTTTC. It encodes CAISRQGSPSGANVLTF. The chain links TRBV10-3 to TRBJ2-6, with 7 bases fitting TRBD1. The CDR3 covers 17 residues. Unmatched junction bases numbered 7, after V lost 5 bases and J lost 0 bases. Germline V gives CDR1 ENHRY, CDR2 SYGVKD.

This clone appeared once. The chain carries TRBV7-9 and TRBJ2-6; tentatively, D is TRBD2 (6 bases). V lost 3 bases to trimming and J lost 1 base, with 10 bases between them. The CDR3 spans 16 residues. The germline CDR1 and CDR2 sequences are SEHNR and FQNEAQ (reference sequence). The CDR3 is CASSFSSGSGANVLTF. As DNA, the CDR3 is TGTGCCAGCAGCTTTAGTAGCGGTTCTGGGGCCAACGTCCTGACTTTC.

The chain carries TRBV28 and TRBJ1-2, with 10 bases that match TRBD1. This CDR3 comprises 15 residues. Germline V CDR1 and CDR2: MDHEN, SYDVKM. The V and J ends lost 5 bases and 6 bases, in that order; junction bases with no gene match: 9. CDR3 coding DNA: TGTGCCAGCAGTCCTATCGACAGGGGGCTTGATGGCTACACCTTC. It encodes CASSPIDRGLDGYTF.

This clone was counted a single time. The chain uses TRBV7-9 and TRBJ2-1, with D perhaps matching TRBD2 (5 bases). The CDR3 extends over 12 amino acids. The V and J ends lost 7 bases and 7 bases respectively, with 11 bases between them. Germline-derived CDR1 and CDR2 are SEHNR and FQNEAQ (reference sequence). CDR3 sequence: CASTFGENEQFF. The CDR3 DNA is TGTGCCAGCACCTTCGGGGAAAATGAGCAGTTCTTC.

The rearrangement joins TRBV19 to TRBJ2-7, with TRBD1 matching 8 bases. The CDR3 spans 15 residues. Germline assignment: CDR1 LNHDA and CDR2 SQIVND (reference sequence). CDR3 in amino acids: CKGGKRQGSTYEQYF. The CDR3 DNA reads TGTAAAGGGGGGAAGAGACAGGGGTCCACCTACGAGCAGTACTTC.

The CDR3 loop is CASSLWGTSYNEQFF. The CDR3 DNA follows: TGTGCCAGCAGTTTATGGGGGACTAGCTACAATGAGCAGTTCTTC. The rearrangement uses TRBV28 and TRBJ2-1; 8 positions agree with TRBD2. Trimming removed 0 bases from V and 3 bases from J; junction bases left unmatched: 1. Germline values: CDR1 MDHEN, CDR2 SYDVKM. The CDR3 has 15 residues.

This chain uses TRBV27 with TRBJ2-7; 8 bases fit TRBD2. The CDR3 length is 16 residues. Germline CDR1 reads MNHEY; CDR2 reads SMNVEV (reference sequence). The junction had 10 bases not matched to a gene; V was cut back by 4 bases and J by 2 bases. CDR3 DNA sequence: TGTGCCAGCAGTTCCCAACGGGGGGGACGTCCCTACGAGCAGTACTTC. This encodes CASSSQRGGRPYEQYF.

The chain recombines TRBV4-1 with TRBJ1-6; a possible D gene is TRBD1 (5 bases). The CDR3 consists of 15 residues. From germline, CDR1 is MGHRA and CDR2 YSYEKL. Trimming pared 0 bases from V and 10 bases from J, leaving 13 bases between. CDR3: CASSQDVAGRSPLHF. The CDR3 DNA is TGCGCCAGCAGCCAAGATGTCGCAGGGAGGTCACCCCTCCACTTT.

The rearrangement links TRBV15 to TRBJ2-1, with TRBD2 matching 10 bases. Germline values: CDR1 LNHNV, CDR2 YYDKDF (reference sequence). This CDR3 spans 17 amino acids. Unmatched junction bases numbered 5, after V lost 0 bases and J lost 3 bases. The CDR3 DNA reads as TGTGCCACCAGCAGAGAAACTAGCGGGGACTACTACAATGAGCAGTTCTTC. Protein: CATSRETSGDYYNEQFF.

V and J are TRBV28 and TRBJ2-2, with D possibly matching TRBD2 (5 bases). CDR1 and CDR2 (germline): MDHEN, SYDVKM. This CDR3 is 14 amino acids long. The germline V and J ends were trimmed by 5 bases and 4 bases, with 11 bases remaining between them. The CDR3 loop reads CASSSGPPTGELFF. The CDR3 DNA is TGTGCCAGCAGTAGCGGACCCCCCACCGGGGAGCTGTTTTTT.

V is TRBV18 and J is TRBJ1-2; D is unclear. The CDR3 has 13 residues. Germline V gene sequence: CDR1 KGHSH, CDR2 LQKENI. Trimming took 2 bases from V and 4 from J, leaving 8 bases between them. CDR3: CASSPETAYGYTF. CDR3 DNA sequence: TGTGCCAGCTCACCAGAGACCGCCTATGGCTACACCTTC.

The rearrangement uses TRBV15 and TRBJ2-5, with D unresolved. The J call may be wrong; the DNA end is better matched by TRBJ2-7. The CDR3 covers 13 residues. The germline V gene has CDR1 LNHNV and CDR2 YYDKDF (reference sequence). The CDR3 sequence: CATSDSLLYEQYF. CDR3 DNA: TGTGCCACCAGCGACTCCCTACTCTACGAGCAGTACTTC.